This TCR beta chain was identified in a study of a mutant IDH1 vaccine in newly diagnosed glioma. About the study: Every participant had undergone radiotherapy, temozolomide, or both before, and most underwent both.

Overall study findings and caveats: Variations in leading peripheral T cell clonotypes appeared to have no connection with pseudoprogression.

As concerns this clone: Its antigen remains unidentified.

CDR3 length: 15 amino acids. Germline V CDR1 and CDR2: SGHDN, FVKESK. The ends lost 4 bases at V and 4 bases at J; junction bases unmatched: 5. This table comes from immunoSEQ multiplex PCR, and its TCRdb copy is limited to in-frame clones, with some not included. The data hold over 45,000 clones, with 76% observed a single time. The time point here: week 35, safety follow-up. The study gave 300 ug of mutant IDH1 20-mer peptide per vaccine dose, with topical imiquimod. Vaccinations, eight in total, occurred in weeks 1, 3, 5, 7, 11, 15, 19, 23. The starting material was PBMCs, obtained from a glioma patient whose treatment included an IDH1 peptide vaccine. This chain connects TRBV14 to TRBJ2-1; 9 nucleotides align to TRBD2. The TCR originated in a man between 35 and 55 years old with glioma. CDR3 loop: CASSPLAGRYNEQFF. CDR3 nucleotide sequence: TGTGCCAGCAGCCCCCTAGCGGGACGGTACAATGAGCAGTTCTTC.